The next 24 T cell receptor beta chains were all read from a single sample in a study of cytomegalovirus exposure and HLA in healthy donors. 13 Jbeta primers and 60 Vbeta primers were used for the PCR. The repertoire was sequenced with immunoSEQ multiplex PCR; TCRdb's copy has only in-frame clones and lacks some. This sample contains 150,000 to 200,000 clones. The material sequenced was PBMCs. The receptors stem from a man aged 30 to 45 in good health and CMV-seronegative.

This chain uses TRBV10-1 with TRBJ1-3; perhaps TRBD1 as D (6 bases). The germline V gene has CDR1 WNHNN and CDR2 SYGVQD (reference sequence). V shed 2 bases and J shed 2 bases, with 10 bases lying between them. CDR3 length equals 15 residues. DNA for the CDR3: TGCGCCAGCAGTGAGGGTCAGGGGACTGGAAACACCATATATTTT. Translation: CASSEGQGTGNTIYF.

The J gene is TRBJ1-4, the V gene TRBV5-4; D is perhaps TRBD1 (6 bases). This CDR3 has 16 amino acids. CDR1 is SGHNT and CDR2 is YYREEE in the germline V gene (reference sequence). V lost 0 bases to trimming and J lost 8 bases, with 17 bases between them. The CDR3 nucleotides are TGTGCCAGCAGCTTGGCCTTGTCAGGGGAGAGGGAAAAACTGTTTTTT. It yields the protein CASSLALSGEREKLFF.

The chain has TRBV21-1 and TRBJ2-7; TRBD2, the table's D call, lacks a check against the DNA. TRBV21-1 is a pseudogene segment. This CDR3 spans 14 amino acids. This CDR3 reads CASSSPSLTYEQYF. The CDR3 DNA reads as TGTGCCAGCAGCTCCCCTTCGCTAACCTACGAGCAGTACTTC.

V gene TRBV29-1 combines with J gene TRBJ1-1; D gene ambiguous. Trimming removed 7 bases at V and 4 bases at J, with 16 bases between. Germline values: CDR1 SQVTM, CDR2 ANQGSEA. The length of the CDR3 is 13 residues. The CDR3 nucleotides read TGCAGCGGAGATTATGGGCCGTCCACTGAAGCTTTCTTT. As protein: CSGDYGPSTEAFF.

V usage is TRBV18 and J usage is TRBJ1-1; TRBD1 matches 9 bases. The trim removed 8 bases at V and 3 bases at J, leaving 7 bases unmatched. Per germline, CDR1 KGHSH and CDR2 LQKENI. The CDR3 has 14 amino acids. In DNA, the CDR3 is TGTGCCAGCCTAACAGGGGGCGCTGACACTGAAGCTTTCTTT. Protein sequence: CASLTGGADTEAFF.

The J gene is TRBJ2-5, the V gene TRBV5-1, with a possible D match to TRBD2 (5 bases). The germline V and J ends were trimmed by 0 bases and 8 bases, with 17 bases remaining between them. The CDR3 is 15 residues long. The germline V gene encodes CDR1 SGHRS and CDR2 YFSETQ. The CDR3 reads CASSLAGGGSGTQYF. The CDR3 coding sequence is TGCGCCAGCAGCTTGGCGGGTGGAGGTTCTGGTACCCAGTACTTC.

This chain uses TRBV7-9 with TRBJ2-3; weak D call: TRBD2 (7 bases). CDR1 and CDR2 from the germline V gene are SEHNR and FQNEAQ (reference sequence). The CDR3 has 15 residues. V shed 1 base and J shed 3 bases, with 11 bases lying between them. This CDR3 reads CASSLEGGKTDTQYF. DNA of the CDR3: TGTGCCAGCAGCTTAGAGGGGGGGAAGACAGATACGCAGTATTTT.

The chain uses TRBV5-1 and TRBJ1-1, with TRBD1 as a possible D gene (6 bases). CDR1 is SGHRS and CDR2 is YFSETQ in the germline V gene. V was clipped by 4 bases and J by 3 bases, with 16 bases between them. The CDR3 extends over 15 amino acids. This chain's CDR3 is CASSPTGIEDTEAFF. CDR3 DNA sequence: TGCGCCAGCAGCCCAACAGGGATCGAAGACACTGAAGCTTTCTTT.

This chain joins TRBV6-5 and TRBJ1-6, with no clear D. The length of the CDR3 is 15 residues. CDR1 is MNHEY and CDR2 is SVGAGI in the germline V gene. V lost 0 bases and J lost 6, with 9 bases in between. CDR3 residues: CASSYSRVFNSPLHF. CDR3 sequence (DNA): TGTGCCAGCAGTTACTCGCGGGTTTTTAATTCACCCCTCCACTTT.

The rearrangement uses TRBV6-1 and TRBJ1-2; 7 positions match TRBD1. V was clipped by 6 bases and J by 7 bases; unmatched bases: 8. CDR3 size: 13 residues. Germline values: CDR1 MNHNS, CDR2 SASEGT. The CDR3 coding sequence is TGTGCCAGCAGGACCACAGGGGAAGGTGGCTACACCTTC. It specifies CASRTTGEGGYTF.

V and J are TRBV6-5 and TRBJ2-5; 10 positions match TRBD2. This CDR3 spans 15 amino acids. CDR1 and CDR2 from the germline V gene are MNHEY and SVGAGI. After removal of 6 bases from V and 4 bases from J, the junction contained 8 bases not matched to a gene. The CDR3 protein is CASRALAGVGETQYF. The CDR3, as DNA: TGTGCCAGCAGAGCCCTAGCGGGAGTAGGAGAGACCCAGTACTTC.

The chain has TRBV7-6 and TRBJ1-1, with D perhaps matching TRBD1 (5 bases). This CDR3 has 15 amino acids. The V end lost 5 bases, the J end lost 1 base, and 14 bases lay between the germline ends. Germline CDR1 reads SGHVS; CDR2 reads FNYEAQ. In DNA form, the CDR3 reads TGTGCCAGCAGCAGACTTGCAGGGTCGAACACTGAAGCTTTCTTT. Its translation is CASSRLAGSNTEAFF.

The chain combines TRBV5-1 with TRBJ2-1, with 7 bases identical to TRBD2. CDR1 SGHRS and CDR2 YFSETQ come from the germline V gene. There are 17 residues in the CDR3. V was clipped by 4 bases and J by 4 bases; unmatched bases: 14. The CDR3 region is CASSPDLLRGSYNEQFF. The CDR3 region has the DNA TGCGCCAGCAGCCCCGACCTACTCCGCGGGAGTTACAATGAGCAGTTCTTC.

The chain is built from TRBV5-1 and TRBJ2-3, with 7 bases that match TRBD2. J lost 2 bases, V lost 4 bases, and 7 bases had no gene match. Per the germline V gene, CDR1 is SGHRS and CDR2 is YFSETQ. The CDR3 covers 15 residues. The CDR3 sequence is CASSPRLANTDTQYF. DNA of the CDR3: TGCGCCAGCAGCCCCAGACTAGCCAACACAGATACGCAGTATTTT.

The J gene is TRBJ1-1, the V gene TRBV5-6, with D possibly being TRBD1 (6 bases). Trimming shortened V by 1 base and J by 5 bases, and 12 bases separated the two germline ends. The germline V gene has CDR1 SGHDT and CDR2 YYEEEE. The CDR3 runs to 14 residues. CDR3 in amino acids: CASSLFRGGTEAFF. The CDR3 DNA sequence: TGTGCCAGCAGCTTGTTTAGGGGGGGAACTGAAGCTTTCTTT. Looking up the rest from reference TRBV5-6 and TRBJ1-1 gives the full variable domain: DAGVTQSPTHLIKTRGQQVTLRCSPKSGHDTVSWYQQALGQGPQFIFQYYEEEERQRGNFPDRFSGHQFPNYSSELNVNALLLGDSALYLCASSLFRGGTEAFFGQGTRLTVV.

The chain couples TRBV7-3 to TRBJ1-1; 7 bases align to TRBD1. Germline V gene lookup returns CDR1 SGHTA and CDR2 FQGTGA. V lost 5 bases to trimming and J lost 1 base; unmatched junction nucleotides: 7. CDR3 length: 15 amino acids. CDR3 sequence: CASSGLGQKNTEAFF. CDR3 nucleotides: TGTGCCAGCAGCGGATTGGGACAGAAGAACACTGAAGCTTTCTTT. The full variable domain, its missing parts supplied by reference TRBV7-3 and TRBJ1-1, is GAGVSQTPSNKVTEKGKYVELRCDPISGHTALYWYRQSLGQGPEFLIYFQGTGAADDSGLPNDRFFAVRPEGSVSTLKIQRTERGDSAVYLCASSGLGQKNTEAFFGQGTRLTVV.

V and J are TRBV4-2 and TRBJ2-1; weak D call: TRBD2 (6 bases). CDR1 is LGHNA, CDR2 YNFKEQ, per germline. The CDR3 runs 15 residues. With 4 bases removed from V and 5 bases from J, the gap between germline ends came to 15 bases. The CDR3, as DNA: TGTGCCAGCAGCCGGCTTGGGGGAGGAAACAATGAGCAGTTCTTC. Encoded protein: CASSRLGGGNNEQFF.

About this clone itself: The CDR3 does not close with the conserved phenylalanine or tryptophan, likely indicating a read error. CDR3: CASSSGPSTFYGYTS. In nucleotides, the CDR3 is TGTGCCAGCAGTTCAGGGCCCTCGACCTTCTATGGCTACACCTCC. The chain uses TRBV27 and TRBJ1-2; TRBD1 is a possible D gene (5 bases). V was clipped by 4 bases and J by 4 bases, with 16 bases between them. There are 15 residues in the CDR3. Germline V CDR1 and CDR2: MNHEY, SMNVEV (reference sequence).

This chain connects TRBV14 to TRBJ2-5; 14 bases agree with TRBD2. The CDR3 has 19 residues. Trimming at V came to 3 bases and at J to 2 bases, leaving 11 bases not matched to a gene. The germline V gene has CDR1 SGHDN and CDR2 FVKESK. CDR3 in amino acids: CASSHVKTSGGAMQETQYF. The CDR3 DNA reads as TGTGCCAGCAGCCACGTAAAGACTAGCGGGGGGGCAATGCAAGAGACCCAGTACTTC.

The genes are TRBV27 and TRBJ1-1; 7 bases are a match to TRBD1. CDR1 is MNHEY, CDR2 SMNVEV, per germline (reference sequence). J lost 8 bases, V lost 2 bases, and 5 bases had no gene match. This CDR3 is 13 amino acids long. CDR3 coding DNA: TGTGCCAGCAGTTTACCGGGACAGAGGGAAGCTTTCTTT. It yields the protein CASSLPGQREAFF.

The rearrangement joins TRBV28 to TRBJ1-1; D ambiguous. The V end lost 7 bases, the J end lost 1 base, and 13 bases lay between the germline ends. CDR1 MDHEN and CDR2 SYDVKM come from the germline V gene. This CDR3 comprises 14 residues. CDR3 sequence reads: CASTQPTTNTEAFF. The CDR3 nucleotides are TGTGCCAGCACCCAACCGACAACGAACACTGAAGCTTTCTTT.

The chain employs TRBV6-5 and TRBJ1-5; a weak D match, TRBD1 (5 bases). The CDR3 totals 12 residues. The ends were cut back, 10 bases at V and 5 bases at J, with 12 bases in the middle. CDR1 MNHEY and CDR2 SVGAGI come from the germline V gene. The CDR3, as DNA: TGTGCCACCTCAGCGGGGGATCAGCCCCAGCATTTT. Translated: CATSAGDQPQHF.

The rearrangement links TRBV7-8 to TRBJ1-3; maybe TRBD1 (5 bases). Germline loops: CDR1 SGHVS, CDR2 FQNEAQ. V lost 3 bases to trimming and J lost 6 bases, with 15 bases between them. There are 15 residues in the CDR3. The DNA of the CDR3 is TGTGCCAGCAGCTTCAGGGTTCCTGGTGAAAACACCATATATTTT. This sequence encodes CASSFRVPGENTIYF.

This chain connects TRBV5-1 to TRBJ1-6, with 8 bases aligning to TRBD1. From germline, CDR1 is SGHRS and CDR2 YFSETQ. V lost 4 bases, J lost 7 bases, and 7 bases stayed unmatched. This CDR3 region has 15 residues. DNA of the CDR3: TGCGCCAGCAGCCCAGGACAGGGCTGGAATTCACCCCTCCACTTT. Amino acid sequence: CASSPGQGWNSPLHF. Full variable domain (missing parts from reference TRBV5-1 and TRBJ1-6): KAGVTQTPRYLIKTRGQQVTLSCSPISGHRSVSWYQQTPGQGLQFLFEYFSETQRNKGNFPGRFSGRQFSNSRSEMNVSTLELGDSALYLCASSPGQGWNSPLHFGNGTRLTVT.